The clone carrying this T cell receptor (beta chain) occurred many times. Its specificity is not known. This record belongs to a study of immune aging and cytomegalovirus after organ transplant. Study-wide results and caveats: In the seven largest clones, TCM cells declined over time. After viremia, aged-phenotype cells rose post-transplant in all clones, sooner in large than small ones.

Cells were captured in microwells, and libraries were made with BD Rhapsody targeted mRNA and AbSeq chemistry. Authors' data handling: Identifiable TCR CDR3 was found in about 60% of the roughly 7,100 CD8 T cells. One entry per CDR3 protein, called by TCRdb with MiXCR from the single-cell sequencing reads. The V and J calls reflect TCRdb's pipeline rather than the authors' work. The sample has around 21,000 distinct CDR3 sequences, more than 35% seen once. Indicated time point: five sample-tagged time points from pre-transplant (day -1) to day 368 post-transplant, pooled. CMV IE-1 peptide library stimulation of PBMC lasted over nine hours. Material: CMV peptide-activated CD4+ and CD8+ T cells sorted from blood, obtained at five time points, pooled. The subset is: sorted CD8+CD137+ and CD4+CD154+ T cells after less than 15 h CMV IE-1 peptide stimulation. The origin of this receptor is a female donor who had a heart transplant and CMV viremia.

The CDR3 nucleotides read TGTGCCAGCAGCCTGATAAGAATTTCCTATGGCTACACCTTC. The encoded protein is CASSLIRISYGYTF. The J gene is TRBJ1-2, the V gene TRBV5-8; the D is unclear. Germline CDR1 SGHTS, CDR2 YDEGEE. The CDR3 is made up of 14 amino acids. The V end was cut by 4 bases, the J end by 4 bases, with 14 bases between.